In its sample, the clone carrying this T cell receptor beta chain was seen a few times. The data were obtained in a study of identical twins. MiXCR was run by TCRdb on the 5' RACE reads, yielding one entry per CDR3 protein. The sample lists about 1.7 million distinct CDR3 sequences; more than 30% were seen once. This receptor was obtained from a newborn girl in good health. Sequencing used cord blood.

CDR3 DNA: TGCAGTGCCCCCAACCCGGGGGGTATCACAGATACGCAGTATTTT. Protein sequence: CSAPNPGGITDTQYF. V gene TRBV20-1 combines with J gene TRBJ2-3; the match to TRBD2 covers 7 bases. Losses at the gene ends were 6 bases for V and 2 bases for J; bases not matched to a gene: 11. This CDR3 spans 15 amino acids. CDR1 and CDR2 (germline): DFQATT, SNEGSKA (reference sequence).